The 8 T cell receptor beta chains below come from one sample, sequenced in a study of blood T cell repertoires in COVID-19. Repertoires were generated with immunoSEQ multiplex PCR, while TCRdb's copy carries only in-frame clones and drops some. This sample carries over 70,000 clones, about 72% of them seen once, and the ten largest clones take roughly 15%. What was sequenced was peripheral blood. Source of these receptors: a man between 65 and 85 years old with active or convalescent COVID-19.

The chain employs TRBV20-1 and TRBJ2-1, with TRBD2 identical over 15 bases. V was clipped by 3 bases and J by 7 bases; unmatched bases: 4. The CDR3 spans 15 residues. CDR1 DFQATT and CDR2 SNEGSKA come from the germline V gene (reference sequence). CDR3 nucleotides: TGCAGTGCTAGTGGGACTAGCGGGGGGTGGAATGAGCAGTTCTTC. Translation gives CSASGTSGGWNEQFF.

The CDR3 coding sequence is TGTGCCAGCAGCCTCCCCGGACAGGGGTCGGTCGGCTACACCTTC. Its protein product is CASSLPGQGSVGYTF. The chain employs TRBV28 and TRBJ1-2, with 9 nucleotides matching TRBD1. The CDR3 is made up of 15 amino acids. Germline assignment: CDR1 MDHEN and CDR2 SYDVKM. J gave up 8 bases and V 6 bases, and 13 bases lay outside the gene matches.

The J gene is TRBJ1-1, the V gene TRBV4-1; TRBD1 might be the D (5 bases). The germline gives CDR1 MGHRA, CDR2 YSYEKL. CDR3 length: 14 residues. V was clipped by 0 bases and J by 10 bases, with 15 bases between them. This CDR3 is CASSQESGWVLAFF. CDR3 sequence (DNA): TGCGCCAGCAGCCAAGAATCAGGGTGGGTTTTAGCTTTCTTT.

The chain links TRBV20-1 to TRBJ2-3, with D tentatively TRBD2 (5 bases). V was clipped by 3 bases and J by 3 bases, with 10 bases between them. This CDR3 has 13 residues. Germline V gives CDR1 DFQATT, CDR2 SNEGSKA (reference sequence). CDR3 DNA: TGCAGTGCTAGTATCCCGGGGACAGATACGCAGTATTTT. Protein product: CSASIPGTDTQYF.

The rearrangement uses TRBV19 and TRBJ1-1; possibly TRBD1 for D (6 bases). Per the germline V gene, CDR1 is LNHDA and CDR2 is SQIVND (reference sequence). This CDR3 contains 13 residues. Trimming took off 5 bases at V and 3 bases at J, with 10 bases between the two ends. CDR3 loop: CASSADSDTEAFF. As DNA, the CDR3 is TGTGCCAGTAGTGCGGACAGTGACACTGAAGCTTTCTTT.

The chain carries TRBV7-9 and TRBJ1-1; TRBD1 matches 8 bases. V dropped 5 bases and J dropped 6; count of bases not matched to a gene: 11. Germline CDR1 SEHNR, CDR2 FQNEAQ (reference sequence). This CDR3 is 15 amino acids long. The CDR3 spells CASSNHQGAEAEAFF. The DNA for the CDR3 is TGTGCCAGCAGCAACCACCAGGGGGCTGAGGCTGAAGCTTTCTTT.

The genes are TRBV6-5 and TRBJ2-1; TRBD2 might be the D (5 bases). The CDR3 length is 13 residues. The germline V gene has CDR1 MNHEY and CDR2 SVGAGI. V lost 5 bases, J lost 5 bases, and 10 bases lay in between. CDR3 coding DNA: TGTGCCAGCAGTCGGACTGGAAACAATGAGCAGTTCTTC. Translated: CASSRTGNNEQFF.

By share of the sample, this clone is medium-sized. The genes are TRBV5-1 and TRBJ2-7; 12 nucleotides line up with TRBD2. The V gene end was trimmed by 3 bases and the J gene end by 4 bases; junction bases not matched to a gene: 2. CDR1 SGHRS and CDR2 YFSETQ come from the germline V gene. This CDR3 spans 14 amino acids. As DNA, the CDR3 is TGCGCCAGCAGCTCAGGACTAGCGGGGTACGAGCAGTACTTC. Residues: CASSSGLAGYEQYF.